A selection of T cell receptor beta chains follows, all from one sample in a study of T cells in Graves' hyperthyroidism and ophthalmopathy. MiXCR was run by TCRdb on the multiplex PCR reads, yielding one entry per CDR3 protein. The sample includes some 760,000 distinct CDR3 sequences, 12% to 15% of them seen just once. Sequencing used blood. The receptors shown here come from a woman younger than 30 with Graves' hyperthyroidism. The CDR3 runs from the conserved cysteine through the conserved F or W. The D gene is left open where the match is weak. The size entry is marked missing in some rows and otherwise reads once, few, many or a size class.

>.|TRBJ2-7|.|13|TRBV20-1
TGCAGTGCTAGCCCAGGACCCGCTCTCGAGCAGTACTTC
CSASPGPALEQYF
>TRBD1|TRBJ2-7|few|15|TRBV28
TGTGCCAGCAGTTATGGGGACAGGGCATCCTACGAGCAGTACTTC
CASSYGDRASYEQYF
>.|TRBJ1-5|.|17|TRBV30
TGTGCCTGGCGAACCAAGGGGCGCAGGGGCCTTAATCAGCCCCAGCATTTT
CAWRTKGRRGLNQPQHF
>.|TRBJ2-7|few|15|TRBV14
TGTGCCAGCAGCCAAGTTCCGGGAGTGGGTTACGAGCAGTACTTC
CASSQVPGVGYEQYF
>TRBD2|TRBJ2-3|many|16|TRBV28
TGTGCCAGCAGTTTCGATGGACTAGCGGAACCAGATACGCAGTATTTT
CASSFDGLAEPDTQYF
>TRBD2|TRBJ2-7|.|18|TRBV30
TGTGCCTGGAGTGTCCTGGGCCCCGGGAGGGGGATTAACTACGAGCAGTACTTC
CAWSVLGPGRGINYEQYF
>TRBD2|TRBJ2-1|many|16|TRBV5-1
TGCGCCAGCAGCTTACACGGGACTAGCGAGGCGAATGAGCAGTTCTTC
CASSLHGTSEANEQFF
>TRBD1|TRBJ2-2|.|14|TRBV10-3
TGTGCCATCGGAGGGACAGGGGGGAACTGGGGAGCTCTCTTT
CAIGGTGGNWGALF
>.|TRBJ1-1|.|12|TRBV4-1
TGCGCCAGCAGCGTAGGTGGCGCTGAAGCTTTCTTT
CASSVGGAEAFF
>.|TRBJ2-7|.|13|TRBV10-1
TGCGCCAGCAGCGTCGGGACAAACTACGAGCAGTACTTC
CASSVGTNYEQYF
>TRBD2|TRBJ2-1|many|15|TRBV7-3
TGTGCCAGCAGCTCTCAAGCGGGGGCAGAGGGTGAGCAGTTCTTC
CASSSQAGAEGEQFF
>.|TRBJ2-7|.|15|TRBV11-2
TGTGCCAGCAGCTTCAAAACAGGTCTCCCCTACGAGCAGTACTTC
CASSFKTGLPYEQYF
>.|TRBJ1-4|few|13|TRBV28
TGTGCCAGCTGGACACCGCAAAAGGAAAAACTGTTTTTT
CASWTPQKEKLFF
>.|TRBJ1-1|many|13|TRBV6-2/TRBV6-3
TGTGCCAGCGGGTACGTGATGAACACTGAAGCTTTCTTT
CASGYVMNTEAFF
>.|TRBJ2-2|.|14|TRBV11-2
TGTGCCAGCGGCTTTGGGGAGAGTGCCGGGGAGCTGTTTTTT
CASGFGESAGELFF
>TRBD1|TRBJ2-1|many|16|TRBV14
TGTGCCAGCAGCCCCCGGACAGGGGGAAACTACAATGAGCAGTTCTTC
CASSPRTGGNYNEQFF
>.|TRBJ2-2|many|13|TRBV30
TGTGCCTCTCCTAAAGGGTGGACCGGGGAGCTGTTTTTT
CASPKGWTGELFF
>TRBD1|TRBJ2-2|.|14|TRBV28
TGTGCCAGCAGGCAGGGGGTGGTCACCGGGGAGCTGTTTTTT
CASRQGVVTGELFF
>.|TRBJ1-5|few|14|TRBV7-9
TGTGCCAGCAGCCCTTTAGGGGGCAATCAGCCCCAGCATTTT
CASSPLGGNQPQHF
>.|TRBJ1-2|few|12|TRBV27
TGTGCCAGCGGCCGAGGACGGTATGGCTACACCTTC
CASGRGRYGYTF
>.|TRBJ2-7|.|14|TRBV6-9
TGTGCCAGCAGTTACCAGGACGGAGACTACGAGCAGTACTTC
CASSYQDGDYEQYF
>.|TRBJ1-1|.|15|TRBV19
TGTGCCAGTAGTATATCGGCGGAGATGAACACTGAAGCTTTCTTT
CASSISAEMNTEAFF
>.|TRBJ2-1|many|14|TRBV7-8
TGTGCCAGCAGCTCTCAGGACGGAGGTAACAGGCAGTTCTTC
CASSSQDGGNRQFF
>.|TRBJ2-2|once|13|TRBV10-3
TGTGCCACGGGGCCTACTCAAGGCGGGGAGCTGTTTTTT
CATGPTQGGELFF
>.|TRBJ1-5|many|15|TRBV2
TGTGCCAGCAAAAAAACGGACAGTCGGCTTCAGCCCCAGCATTTT
CASKKTDSRLQPQHF
>.|TRBJ2-1|few|15|TRBV27
TGTGCCAGCCGTGACCCGGGATCCACGTGGGCTGAGCAGTTCTTC
CASRDPGSTWAEQFF
>.|TRBJ1-1|many|13|TRBV12-3/TRBV12-4
TGTGCCAGCAGTTTTACCGGGGTAACTGAAGCTTTCTTT
CASSFTGVTEAFF
>TRBD1|TRBJ1-1|few|15|TRBV24-1
TGTGCCACCAGTGATCGACAGGGGGCAGAAGGGAGAGCTTTCTTT
CATSDRQGAEGRAFF
>.|TRBJ2-5|.|14|TRBV30
TGTGCCTGGAGTGTTACTAGCTTGAAGGAGACCCAGTACTTC
CAWSVTSLKETQYF